This T cell receptor (beta chain) is drawn from a study of long-term antiretroviral therapy in people with HIV (dated 2022 in TCRdb). General notes on the study: Collection of the earliest samples took place about a decade ahead of the 2015 WHO recommendation for immediate ART, at a time when ART was typically delayed until CD4 counts fell. Whether ART initiation and durable HIV suppression were associated with changes in peripheral blood TRB repertoire composition and diversity was tested in a retrospective serial study. No cross-contamination during QIAcube processing was shown when test extractions of a monoclonal T-cell line were performed alongside some 33 polyclonal samples. Of the roughly 30 participants with HIV, roughly twelve were female. From fewer than 35 adults with confirmed HIV infection, the cohort provided 192 cryopreserved PBMC samples, gathered serially across a mean of about six years (range 1-12).

To be included, a participant needed at least one PBMC sample from before ART initiation plus at least two post-ART samples. All participants with HIV were treated in the United States of America. Before DNA extraction, cryopreserved samples of roughly 0.9-10 million PBMC were thawed and then washed. At the time of the earliest PBMC sample, participants with HIV were aged between about 20 and 54 years. Per participant, PBMC samples came from 1-4 timepoints prior to ART initiation and 2-8 timepoints following ART initiation, for a median of 7 samples. Serial HIV viral load, CD4+ T-cell count, ART history and demographic data were obtained for every participant. A Qiagen kit on a QIAcube was used to extract genomic DNA from unsorted PBMC, with samples processed in batches of 12. V is pruned by 2 bases and J by 6 bases, leaving 5 bases of the junction without a gene match. For CDR1 and CDR2, the germline V gene lists SNHLY and FYNNEI. Reading from cysteine to phenylalanine, the CDR3 counts 14 amino acids. Here the CDR3 DNA is all that survives: 42 bases in frame from base 1.

Note on this clone: Its antigen has not been determined. No base-level quality is on record; no much larger clone is a single base apart.

The immunoSEQ hsTCRB v3.0 assay was used at survey level resolution to sequence the TRB variable region. The targeted TRB sequencing depth was about 40,000-55,000 T-cell genomes per sample. Pooled TRB libraries were sequenced on an Illumina MiSeq with a v3 150-cycle kit. The authors' pipeline ran thus. Repertoire analysis was run in R within a reproducible Nextflow workflow that covered QC, data transformation and analysis. LymphoSeq2, an R package for exploring AIRR-Seq data, was used to implement custom analyses. A few samples yielding fewer than 5000 total TRB sequences were excluded, leaving 150 to 200 analyzed HIV repertoires. Among the roughly 200 retained HIV repertoires, fewer than 65 were collected before ART initiation and 120 to 140 after ART initiation. Repertoires were downsampled to 5000 TRB nucleotide sequences, with summary statistics averaged over 100 downsampling iterations. Only TRB sequences with CDR3 regions of at least seven amino acids were retained for analysis. A Shannon entropy-derived clonality score and the Gini coefficient were used to measure diversity. In repertoire networks, the top 5000 CDR3 amino acid sequences were linked whenever an edit distance of one separated two sequences. GLIPH2 predicted antigen specificity groups and MHC restriction for TRB CDR3 amino acid sequences. To flag known associations with CMV, EBV, HIV or tissue antigens, CDR3 amino acid sequences were compared against VDJdb and McPAS-TCR. Pre-ART, post-ART and control groups were compared with Wilcoxon signed-rank tests and Holm-Bonferroni correction. The immuneACCESS repertoire file appears here via TCRdb, limited to in-frame rearrangements. These files lack a portion of the clones; in checked studies, under half of the deficit traces to unresolved V genes, and the cause of the others is not known. V, J and clone size reflect that table, while D and trimming were determined from the DNA. The sample records some 11,000 clones, roughly three quarters of which are singletons. The ten largest clones take up roughly 20% of the sample.

Summary of the overall study and its limitations: CDR3 length ranges in HIV repertoires were narrower than in controls, and network structure suggested an antigen-experienced repertoire with only a slight naive shift after ART. Starting ART was linked to a significant rise in TRB diversity, yet even after long-term ART the diversity remained significantly lower than in transplant donor controls. Because PBMC availability was limited, only the TCR beta chain was sequenced, with no alpha chain pairing. At every time point, the repertoire was dominated by expanded TRB clones first identified before ART initiation, although this dominance fluctuated and, in many PLHIV, declined after ART. No data were available on ART adherence, viral resistance or therapy changes, limiting inferences about post-ART repertoire changes. Unsorted PBMC were profiled instead of sorted CD4+ and CD8+ T cells because pre-ART samples had limited cell numbers. The samples were dated from the mid-2000s to the late 2010s, and the ART regimens that were used may be less effective than current ART regimens.

The sequenced sample was unsorted PBMCs, obtained at the start of antiretroviral therapy, before treatment. This chain joins TRBV2 to TRBJ2-3, with 7 bases aligning to TRBD2. The receptor comes from a man aged 30 to 39 with HIV. The bases read TGTGCCAGCAGTGAACTAGCGGCTGTGGATACGCAGTATTTT. Its coded protein is CASSELAAVDTQYF.